This passage covers 20 T cell receptor beta chains from one sample sequenced in a study of CD8+ T cells in alopecia areata. Extracted from the samples, RNA was reverse transcribed into cDNA to serve as the sequencing template. This table comes from immunoSEQ multiplex PCR, and its TCRdb copy is limited to in-frame clones, with some not included. In the table there are about 200,000 clones, roughly 60% of which are singletons. As to treatment: oral pan-JAK inhibitor, 5-10 mg twice daily. The material sequenced was CD4+ T cells sorted from blood, taken at week 24, from a patient treated with tofacitinib. The receptors were sampled from a human donor with alopecia areata.

The rearrangement links TRBV4-1 to TRBJ1-2; D not resolved. Trimming took off 2 bases at V and 8 bases at J, with 12 bases between the two ends. The CDR3 loop spans 13 amino acids. Germline V gene lookup returns CDR1 MGHRA and CDR2 YSYEKL. CDR3 DNA: TGCGCCAGCAGCCAAACGGGCCGTGGAGGCTACACCTTC. It translates to CASSQTGRGGYTF.

The chain couples TRBV19 to TRBJ2-1, with TRBD2 identical over 12 bases. V trimming: 5 bases; J trimming: 3 bases; junction bases outside the gene matches: 8. The germline V gene has CDR1 LNHDA and CDR2 SQIVND (reference sequence). This CDR3 region has 17 residues. The CDR3 DNA follows: TGTGCCAGTAGTTCGCTGACTAGCGGGGGTGACTACAATGAGCAGTTCTTC. Translating gives CASSSLTSGGDYNEQFF.

This clone showed up just a few times. V is TRBV4-3 and J is TRBJ2-5; 9 positions match TRBD1. V gave up 3 bases and J gave up 5 bases; unmatched junction bases: 7. Germline CDR1 is LGHNA and CDR2 is YSLEER. The length of the CDR3 is 15 residues. The CDR3 spells CASSQTGTGRETQYF. The DNA for the CDR3 is TGCGCCAGCAGCCAGACCGGGACAGGGCGGGAGACCCAGTACTTC.

J is TRBJ2-6 and V is TRBV5-1; D possibly matches TRBD1 or TRBD2 (5 bases each). Per the germline V gene, CDR1 is SGHRS and CDR2 is YFSETQ. The CDR3 length is 16 residues. Trimming shortened V by 0 bases and J by 2 bases, and 9 bases separated the two germline ends. The CDR3 DNA sequence: TGCGCCAGCAGCTTGGATGGGGGTCCTGGGGCCAACGTCCTGACTTTC. It is translated as CASSLDGGPGANVLTF.

The V gene is TRBV29-1, the J gene TRBJ1-1; D gene unclear. Germline V gene sequence: CDR1 SQVTM, CDR2 ANQGSEA. The CDR3 has 10 residues. V was shortened by 3 bases and J by 7 bases, with 6 bases between the two germline ends. DNA of the CDR3: TGCAGCGTTGAGGTAGATGAAGCTTTCTTT. Its protein is CSVEVDEAFF.

The chain links TRBV5-1 to TRBJ2-6; D perhaps matches TRBD2 (5 bases). The CDR3 covers 15 residues. CDR1 and CDR2 from the germline V gene are SGHRS and YFSETQ. The germline V and J ends were trimmed by 5 bases and 7 bases, with 16 bases remaining between them. CDR3 nucleotide sequence: TGCGCCAGCAGACCAGGACTGTCCCAAGCCAACGTCCTGACTTTC. Its protein product is CASRPGLSQANVLTF.

The chain carries TRBV4-2 and TRBJ2-5; 8 bases map to TRBD2. The V and J ends lost 1 base and 4 bases, in that order; junction bases with no gene match: 2. CDR1 is LGHNA, CDR2 YNFKEQ, per germline. The CDR3 totals 14 residues. DNA of the CDR3: TGTGCCAGCAGCCAAGTCAGCGGGGGAGAGACCCAGTACTTC. This sequence encodes CASSQVSGGETQYF.

The rearrangement links TRBV6-6 to TRBJ1-2, with TRBD1 identical over 8 bases. J lost 4 bases, V lost 8 bases, and 12 bases had no gene match. The length of the CDR3 is 15 residues. CDR1 and CDR2 (germline): MNHNY, SVGAGI (reference sequence). The DNA for the CDR3 is TGTGCCAGCGGGTCTCTGATGGGACAGGCCTATGGCTACACCTTC. Its protein product is CASGSLMGQAYGYTF.

The chain is built from TRBV20-1 and TRBJ1-5; possible D gene TRBD1, 6 bases. V dropped 4 bases and J dropped 5 bases, with 6 bases sitting between them. The CDR3 loop spans 11 amino acids. CDR1 and CDR2 from the germline V gene are DFQATT and SNEGSKA (reference sequence). This chain's CDR3 is CSATGDQPQHF. Written as DNA, the CDR3 is TGCAGTGCTACAGGGGATCAGCCCCAGCATTTT.

This clone came up once. The J gene is TRBJ1-5, the V gene TRBV13; the D gene is possibly TRBD1 (6 bases). CDR3 length: 14 amino acids. Germline CDR1 reads PRHDT; CDR2 reads FYEKMQ (reference sequence). V lost 1 base and J lost 5, with 9 bases in between. The CDR3 spells CASSLARGDQPQHF. CDR3 bases: TGTGCCAGCAGCTTAGCCAGGGGTGATCAGCCCCAGCATTTT.

V usage is TRBV25-1 and J usage is TRBJ1-1, with D perhaps matching TRBD1 (6 bases). V was clipped by 6 bases and J by 0 bases, with 14 bases between them. Germline values: CDR1 MGHDK, CDR2 SYGVNS. The CDR3 runs to 15 residues. CDR3 sequence (DNA): TGTGCCAGCAGATATACAGGGCCCATGAACACTGAAGCTTTCTTT. It codes for CASRYTGPMNTEAFF.

This clone was seen a few times. The rearrangement uses TRBV5-1 and TRBJ2-1, with 9 bases aligning to TRBD2. Losses at the gene ends were 4 bases for V and 5 bases for J; bases not matched to a gene: 10. Germline V gene lookup returns CDR1 SGHRS and CDR2 YFSETQ. The CDR3 is made up of 16 amino acids. The CDR3 bases are TGCGCCAGCAGCCCCTCTAGCGGGGCCTCGGACAATGAGCAGTTCTTC. It codes for CASSPSSGASDNEQFF.

The rearrangement uses TRBV7-2 and TRBJ2-5, with D possibly TRBD1 on 6 matching bases. Germline assignment: CDR1 SGHTA and CDR2 FQGNSA. CDR3 length: 15 residues. V was pared by 5 bases and J by 3 bases, with 16 bases between. The CDR3 region is CASSLRTAAEETQYF. The CDR3 DNA reads TGTGCCAGCAGCCTTAGGACAGCGGCGGAAGAGACCCAGTACTTC.

This clone occurred a few times. This sequence joins TRBV5-1 and TRBJ2-5, with D hard to call. Germline assignment: CDR1 SGHRS and CDR2 YFSETQ. The CDR3 extends over 15 amino acids. Trimming pared 5 bases from V and 4 bases from J, leaving 18 bases between. CDR3 bases: TGCGCCAGCAGTAGGGCCGGCGAGACGAGAGAGACCCAGTACTTC. It specifies CASSRAGETRETQYF.

CDR3: CASSETTGAGGQVDTQYF. CDR3 DNA sequence: TGTGCCAGCAGTGAAACTACTGGAGCGGGGGGGCAGGTAGATACGCAGTATTTT. The V call is TRBV2, the J call TRBJ2-3; 10 bases are shared with TRBD2. The junction had 13 bases not matched to a gene; V was cut back by 2 bases and J by 5 bases. CDR1 and CDR2 from the germline V gene are SNHLY and FYNNEI. This CDR3 spans 18 amino acids.

The chain carries TRBV29-1 and TRBJ1-1, with D tentatively TRBD1 (6 bases). Trimming cost V 8 bases and J 3 bases, with 22 bases left between them. From germline, CDR1 is SQVTM and CDR2 ANQGSEA. The CDR3 sequence is 15 residues long. The CDR3: CSLLLVRGGHTEAFF. The DNA of the CDR3 is TGCAGCTTATTGCTCGTCAGGGGCGGGCACACTGAAGCTTTCTTT.

V is TRBV18 and J is TRBJ2-7, with D hard to call. Germline V gene sequence: CDR1 KGHSH, CDR2 LQKENI. The CDR3 extends over 12 amino acids. Trimming took off 6 bases at V and 2 bases at J, with 8 bases between the two ends. CDR3 sequence reads: CASSLDTYEQYF. As DNA, the CDR3 is TGTGCCAGCTCCCTCGACACCTACGAGCAGTACTTC.

The rearrangement links TRBV18 to TRBJ2-6, with 7 bases matching TRBD1. Germline assignment: CDR1 KGHSH and CDR2 LQKENI. The length of the CDR3 is 18 residues. The ends lost 3 bases at V and 0 bases at J; junction bases unmatched: 8. This CDR3 is CASSPTGQVLSGANVLTF. In DNA, the CDR3 is TGTGCCAGCTCACCGACCGGACAGGTGCTCTCTGGGGCCAACGTCCTGACTTTC.

The chain employs TRBV9 and TRBJ2-4; D is perhaps TRBD1 (5 bases). Per germline, CDR1 SGDLS and CDR2 YYNGEE. The CDR3 totals 14 residues. Deletions cut 0 bases from V and 2 bases from J, with 6 bases between. The CDR3 here is CASSVGQTKNIQYF. In nucleotides, the CDR3 is TGTGCCAGCAGCGTAGGACAGACCAAAAACATTCAGTACTTC.

The chain links TRBV30 to TRBJ2-7; 8 nucleotides match TRBD1. With 3 bases clipped from V and 4 bases from J, the junction kept 2 bases outside the gene matches. CDR1 GTSNPN and CDR2 SVGIG come from the germline V gene (reference sequence). CDR3 length: 12 residues. CDR3 DNA sequence: TGTGCCTGGAGCCAGGGGGCGTACGAGCAGTACTTC. It yields the protein CAWSQGAYEQYF.